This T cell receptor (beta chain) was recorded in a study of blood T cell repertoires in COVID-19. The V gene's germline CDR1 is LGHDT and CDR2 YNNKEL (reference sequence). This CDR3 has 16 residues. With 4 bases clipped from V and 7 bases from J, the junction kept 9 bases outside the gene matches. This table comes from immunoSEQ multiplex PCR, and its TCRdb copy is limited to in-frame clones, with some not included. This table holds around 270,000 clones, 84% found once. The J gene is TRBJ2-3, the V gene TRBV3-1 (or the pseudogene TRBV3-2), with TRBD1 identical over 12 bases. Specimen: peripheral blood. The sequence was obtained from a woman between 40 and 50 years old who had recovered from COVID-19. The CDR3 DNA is TGTGCCAGCAGCCCAAGACGGGGACAGGGGGCGTATACGCAGTATTTT. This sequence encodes CASSPRRGQGAYTQYF.